The 20 T cell receptor beta chains presented below share a single source sample, sequenced in a study of cytomegalovirus exposure and HLA in healthy donors. The PCR made use of 60 Vbeta and 13 Jbeta primers. Produced via immunoSEQ multiplex PCR; TCRdb's table is partial and in-frame only. The sample holds around 100,000 clones; 65% to 85% are singletons and the top ten take around 5.2%. Source material: PBMCs. These receptors all come from a man aged 35 to 55 in good health and CMV-seropositive.

The rearrangement uses TRBV28 and TRBJ1-2, with D maybe TRBD1 (6 bases). CDR1 MDHEN and CDR2 SYDVKM come from the germline V gene. The CDR3 has 14 amino acids. V shed 2 bases and J shed 4 bases, with 11 bases lying between them. The CDR3 DNA is TGTGCCAGCAGTTTAGTGGGGGCCGGCTATGGCTACACCTTC. Its translation: CASSLVGAGYGYTF.

The DNA of the CDR3 is TGTGCCAGCAGCTTAGTTGACAGATTGCTCGACTATGGCTACACCTTC. Protein: CASSLVDRLLDYGYTF. This sequence joins TRBV7-9 and TRBJ1-2; D perhaps matches TRBD1 (5 bases). The germline V and J ends were trimmed by 1 base and 3 bases, with 15 bases remaining between them. The CDR3 runs to 16 residues. Germline-derived CDR1 and CDR2 are SEHNR and FQNEAQ (reference sequence).

The V call is TRBV5-7, the J call TRBJ2-5, with TRBD2 matching over 9 bases. TRBV5-7 is an open reading frame, and its role is uncertain. This CDR3 spans 15 amino acids. V shed 3 bases, J shed 1 base, and the junction held 4 bases outside the gene matches. The CDR3 protein is CASSSGTSLQETQYF. CDR3 DNA sequence: TGTGCCAGCAGCTCCGGGACTAGCCTCCAAGAGACCCAGTACTTC.

This chain joins TRBV27 and TRBJ2-2; TRBD1 matches 11 bases. The length of the CDR3 is 19 residues. With 2 bases clipped from V and 4 bases from J, the junction kept 12 bases outside the gene matches. CDR1 is MNHEY and CDR2 is SMNVEV in the germline V gene (reference sequence). The CDR3 nucleotides are TGTGCCAGCAGTTTACCATCACGCCGGGACAGGGGGTTCACCGGGGAGCTGTTTTTT. Amino acid sequence: CASSLPSRRDRGFTGELFF.

Worth noting for this clone: Relative to the germline gene, one junction end is altered; a read error may explain this. As DNA, the CDR3 is TGTTCCAGCAGCCCTAACAGGGGGGAAGCTTTCTTT. It is translated as CSSSPNRGEAFF. The chain joins TRBV7-9 to TRBJ1-1; 8 nucleotides agree with TRBD1. Germline V gene sequence: CDR1 SEHNR, CDR2 FQNEAQ (reference sequence). This CDR3 region has 12 residues.

J is TRBJ1-2 and V is TRBV6-5, with 10 bases matching TRBD1. CDR1 and CDR2 from the germline V gene are MNHEY and SVGAGI. The CDR3 runs to 14 residues. The V and J ends lost 2 bases and 5 bases, in that order; junction bases with no gene match: 2. The CDR3 region is CASSYGTGVYGYTF. The CDR3 bases are TGTGCCAGCAGTTACGGGACAGGGGTATATGGCTACACCTTC.

J is TRBJ2-1 and V is TRBV7-9; TRBD2 aligns across 9 bases. Losses at the gene ends were 5 bases for V and 6 bases for J; bases not matched to a gene: 8. Germline assignment: CDR1 SEHNR and CDR2 FQNEAQ (reference sequence). The CDR3 is made up of 15 amino acids. The CDR3 DNA reads TGTGCCAGCAGCCCCCGGGGACTAGCCCCCAATGAGCAGTTCTTC. Residues: CASSPRGLAPNEQFF.

The chain has TRBV11-1 and TRBJ2-3; TRBD1 agrees at 8 bases. V dropped 0 bases and J dropped 3; count of bases not matched to a gene: 8. The germline V gene has CDR1 SGHAT and CDR2 FQDESV (reference sequence). CDR3 length: 17 amino acids. The CDR3 coding sequence is TGTGCCAGCAGCTTAGCGCGTTCAGGGGGCGCGACAGATACGCAGTATTTT. As protein: CASSLARSGGATDTQYF.

The rearrangement links TRBV5-1 to TRBJ2-2; 9 bases fit TRBD2. This CDR3 region has 15 residues. The germline CDR1 and CDR2 sequences are SGHRS and YFSETQ. J lost 1 base, V lost 2 bases, and 0 bases had no gene match. CDR3 protein: CASSLAGGNTGELFF. CDR3 coding DNA: TGCGCCAGCAGCTTAGCGGGGGGGAACACCGGGGAGCTGTTTTTT.

This chain joins TRBV10-3 and TRBJ2-3, with D uncertain. Trimming removed 1 base from V and 3 bases from J, with 5 bases in between. Germline-derived CDR1 and CDR2 are ENHRY and SYGVKD. The CDR3 spans 13 residues. CDR3 region: CAISEYATDTQYF. The CDR3 nucleotides read TGTGCCATCAGTGAGTACGCGACAGATACGCAGTATTTT.

This clone was detected once. CDR3 coding DNA: TGTGCCAGCAGCGCAAAACAGGGGGCCAGTGGAGATACGCAGTATTTT. This sequence encodes CASSAKQGASGDTQYF. V is TRBV5-5 and J is TRBJ2-3; 9 bases are shared with TRBD1. The germline gives CDR1 SGHKS, CDR2 YYEKEE (reference sequence). The CDR3 loop spans 16 amino acids. V dropped 4 bases and J dropped 5; count of bases not matched to a gene: 11. The full variable domain, its missing parts supplied by reference TRBV5-5 and TRBJ2-3, is DAGVTQSPTHLIKTRGQQVTLRCSPISGHKSVSWYQQVLGQGPQFIFQYYEKEERGRGNFPDRFSARQFPNYSSELNVNALLLGDSALYLCASSAKQGASGDTQYFGPGTRLTVL.

There are a few counts of this clone. V gene TRBV5-5 combines with J gene TRBJ1-2, with D uncertain. CDR1 and CDR2 (germline): SGHKS, YYEKEE (reference sequence). This CDR3 comprises 16 residues. V shed 4 bases and J shed 2 bases, with 18 bases lying between them. The CDR3 DNA is TGTGCCAGCAGCCCCGGCCAGGCCGATTCGAACTATGGCTACACCTTC. Encoded protein: CASSPGQADSNYGYTF. The whole variable domain, filled in from reference TRBV5-5 and TRBJ1-2, reads DAGVTQSPTHLIKTRGQQVTLRCSPISGHKSVSWYQQVLGQGPQFIFQYYEKEERGRGNFPDRFSARQFPNYSSELNVNALLLGDSALYLCASSPGQADSNYGYTFGSGTRLTVV.

The V gene is TRBV1, the J gene TRBJ2-1; the table's D call, TRBD2, was not checked against the DNA. TRBV1 is termed a pseudogene. The CDR3 is 13 amino acids. Written as DNA, the CDR3 is TGCACCAGCAGCCACAGCGGGCCTAATGAGCAGTTCTTC. Its translation is CTSSHSGPNEQFF.

The rearrangement links TRBV9 to TRBJ2-2; 9 bases map to TRBD1. The V and J ends lost 4 bases and 5 bases, in that order; junction bases with no gene match: 6. The germline V gene encodes CDR1 SGDLS and CDR2 YYNGEE. The CDR3 consists of 15 residues. CDR3 loop: CASSTGQGGTGELFF. DNA for the CDR3: TGTGCCAGCAGCACGGGACAGGGCGGGACCGGGGAGCTGTTTTTT.

This clone has more than one count but fewer than ten. CDR3 nucleotide sequence: TGTGCCAGCAGCTTAGTCGGTGGACAGGAAATCACAGATACGCAGTATTTT. Residues: CASSLVGGQEITDTQYF. The gene calls are TRBV7-9 and TRBJ2-3, with TRBD1 matching 7 bases. V shed 1 base and J 2 bases; nucleotides not matched to a gene: 9. CDR1 SEHNR and CDR2 FQNEAQ come from the germline V gene (reference sequence). The CDR3 extends over 17 amino acids.

The chain uses TRBV11-2 and TRBJ2-7; the D gene is possibly TRBD2 (6 bases). Trimming removed 5 bases from V and 3 bases from J, with 17 bases in between. Germline V gene lookup returns CDR1 SGHAT and CDR2 FQNNGV. This CDR3 comprises 15 residues. The CDR3 region has the DNA TGTGCCAGCAGCCCCAAGACTAGTATGTTCTACGAGCAGTACTTC. Translated, it gives CASSPKTSMFYEQYF.

V usage is TRBV5-1 and J usage is TRBJ1-2; maybe TRBD1 (6 bases). The CDR3 covers 14 residues. CDR1 and CDR2 (germline): SGHRS, YFSETQ. V lost 0 bases, J lost 3 bases, and 9 bases lay in between. The CDR3 region is CASSLAGGDYGYTF. CDR3 nucleotide sequence: TGCGCCAGCAGCTTGGCTGGGGGCGACTATGGCTACACCTTC.

As DNA, the CDR3 is TGTGCCAGCAGCTCCGGGACTAGCGGGAGAAACAATGAGCAGTTCTTC. It translates to CASSSGTSGRNNEQFF. The V and J genes are TRBV5-4 and TRBJ2-1, with 14 bases that match TRBD2. CDR1 is SGHNT, CDR2 YYREEE, per germline (reference sequence). The J segment lost 5 bases and the V segment lost 3 bases, leaving 4 bases of the junction unmatched. The CDR3 is 16 amino acids. The full variable domain, in which reference TRBV5-4 and TRBJ2-1 provide the parts outside the CDR3, is ETGVTQSPTHLIKTRGQQVTLRCSSQSGHNTVSWYQQALGQGPQFIFQYYREEENGRGNFPPRFSGLQFPNYSSELNVNALELDDSALYLCASSSGTSGRNNEQFFGPGTRLTVL.

This sequence joins TRBV5-1 and TRBJ2-2; D possibly corresponds to TRBD2 (5 bases). This CDR3 has 14 residues. Trimming took off 3 bases at V and 6 bases at J, with 12 bases between the two ends. The germline V gene has CDR1 SGHRS and CDR2 YFSETQ. The CDR3: CASSSLASAGELFF. As DNA, the CDR3 is TGCGCCAGCAGCTCGCTAGCCTCGGCCGGGGAGCTGTTTTTT. The entire variable domain, with the rest obtained from reference TRBV5-1 and TRBJ2-2, is as follows: KAGVTQTPRYLIKTRGQQVTLSCSPISGHRSVSWYQQTPGQGLQFLFEYFSETQRNKGNFPGRFSGRQFSNSRSEMNVSTLELGDSALYLCASSSLASAGELFFGEGSRLTVL.

The V and J genes are TRBV7-8 and TRBJ2-7; the match to TRBD2 covers 7 bases. Germline V gene data show CDR1 as SGHVS and CDR2 as FQNEAQ. This CDR3 comprises 16 residues. The V gene end was trimmed by 3 bases and the J gene end by 1 base; junction bases not matched to a gene: 9. CDR3 coding DNA: TGTGCCAGCAGCTTCCCACCTTGGGGGGGATCCTACGAGCAGTACTTC. It codes for CASSFPPWGGSYEQYF.